This T cell receptor (beta chain) originates from a study of beta chain features in type 1 diabetes. Overall study: Cells sorted and examined across all samples totaled approximately 100 million. Points from the study as a whole: Junctions at VDJ sites from type 1 diabetes patients had fewer insertions and more deletions. For Type 1 diabetes patients, all four CD4+ subsets carried TCRB CDR3s that were moderately but significantly shorter. Researchers reported that naive, central memory and Treg TCRB repertoires appeared more similar in patients than in healthy donors.

On this clone itself: Its matching antigen is unknown.

Germline lookup yields CDR1 SGHTA and CDR2 FQGNSA. This CDR3 is 15 amino acids long. Germline trimming cut 5 bases from V and 3 bases from J; bases unmatched to any gene: 8. TCRB transcripts that were expressed got sequenced, as all of the isolated RNA had been reverse transcribed. Only in-frame clones appear in the TCRdb table, and some are missing; sequencing was by immunoSEQ multiplex PCR. Found here are over 600,000 clones, 9.5% to 15% of them singletons; the top ten hold around 0.12%. A sort by CD45RO/CCR7/CD25/CD127/CD95/CD27 yielded CD4+ naive, central memory, regulatory and stem cell-like memory cells.

Sequencing was carried out using naive CD4+ T cells from blood. This TCR was sampled from a man aged 30-40 years with type 1 diabetes. The chain has TRBV7-2 and TRBJ2-3; 7 bases line up with TRBD2. Here the CDR3 DNA reads TGTGCCAGCAGCCGTTTAGCGGGCTTAACAGATACGCAGTATTTT. It codes for CASSRLAGLTDTQYF.